The T cell receptor beta chain described here comes from a study of T cells in Graves' hyperthyroidism and ophthalmopathy. Overall study findings and caveats: Ophthalmopathy could be told apart from stable hyperthyroidism with a 13 V-J model.

Fresh peripheral blood, 8 to 10 ml, was the source of the PBMCs. This clonotype was observed at least ten times. Its antigen is unidentified. From RNA transcripts, TCR beta CDR3 regions were amplified. TCR CDR3 regions were first amplified by RT-PCR with HTBI primers. TCRdb ran MiXCR on the multiplex PCR reads and lists one entry per CDR3 protein. The table has roughly 550,000 distinct CDR3 sequences, 15% to 20% seen once; the top ten hold around 32%. The origin of this receptor is a woman in her twenties or thirties with Graves' ophthalmopathy. Specimen: blood.

The CDR3 DNA reads TGCGCCAGCAGCCAATACAGGACAGGGGGCAATGAGCAGTTCTTC. Its translation: CASSQYRTGGNEQFF. The chain carries TRBV4-3 and TRBJ2-1; TRBD1 matches 10 bases. This CDR3 is built from 15 residues. Germline CDR1 reads LGHNA; CDR2 reads YSLEER. The V gene end was trimmed by 2 bases and the J gene end by 6 bases; junction bases not matched to a gene: 4.